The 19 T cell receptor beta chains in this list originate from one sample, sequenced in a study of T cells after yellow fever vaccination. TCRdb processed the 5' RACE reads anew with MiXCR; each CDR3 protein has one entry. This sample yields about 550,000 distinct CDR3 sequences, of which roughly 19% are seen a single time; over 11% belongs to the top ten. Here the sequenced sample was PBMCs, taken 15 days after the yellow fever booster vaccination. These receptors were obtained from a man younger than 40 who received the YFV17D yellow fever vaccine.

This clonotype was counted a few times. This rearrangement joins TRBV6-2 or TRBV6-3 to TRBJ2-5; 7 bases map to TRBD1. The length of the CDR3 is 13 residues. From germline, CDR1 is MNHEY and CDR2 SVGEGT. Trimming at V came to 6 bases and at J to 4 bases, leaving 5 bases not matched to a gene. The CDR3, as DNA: TGTGCCAGCAGCACAGGGGAGCGAGAGACCCAGTACTTC. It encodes CASSTGERETQYF.

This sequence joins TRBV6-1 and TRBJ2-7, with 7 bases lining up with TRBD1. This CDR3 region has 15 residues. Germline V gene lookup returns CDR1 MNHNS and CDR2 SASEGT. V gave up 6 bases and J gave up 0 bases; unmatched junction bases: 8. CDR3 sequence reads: CASRVTGLGSYEQYF. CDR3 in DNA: TGTGCCAGCAGAGTGACAGGGTTGGGCTCCTACGAGCAGTACTTC.

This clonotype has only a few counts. The CDR3 spells CASSPVGSDGYTF. The CDR3 DNA follows: TGCGCCAGCAGCCCCGTCGGATCGGATGGCTACACCTTC. V and J are TRBV5-1 and TRBJ1-2; D uncertain. Germline V CDR1 and CDR2: SGHRS, YFSETQ. V was clipped by 4 bases and J by 6 bases, with 13 bases between them. There are 13 residues in the CDR3.

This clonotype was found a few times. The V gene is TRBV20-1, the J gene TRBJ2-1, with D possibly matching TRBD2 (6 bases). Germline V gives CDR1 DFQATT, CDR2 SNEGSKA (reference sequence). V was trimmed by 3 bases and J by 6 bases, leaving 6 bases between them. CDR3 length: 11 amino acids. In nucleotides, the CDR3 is TGCAGTGCTAGCGGGGGCAATGAGCAGTTCTTC. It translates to CSASGGNEQFF.

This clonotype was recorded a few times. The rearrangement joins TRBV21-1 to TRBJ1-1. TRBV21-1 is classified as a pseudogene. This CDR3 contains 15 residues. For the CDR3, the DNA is TGTGCCAGCAGCAAGACCGTCGGGAGTCGAGCTGAAGCTTTCTTT. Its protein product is CASSKTVGSRAEAFF.

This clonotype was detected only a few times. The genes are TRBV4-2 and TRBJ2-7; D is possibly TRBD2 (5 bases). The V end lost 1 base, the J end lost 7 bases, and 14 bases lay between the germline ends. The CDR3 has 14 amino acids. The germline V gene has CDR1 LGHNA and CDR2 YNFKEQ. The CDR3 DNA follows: TGTGCCAGCAGCCAAGCAGAGGCCCCGGGGGAGCAGTACTTC. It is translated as CASSQAEAPGEQYF.

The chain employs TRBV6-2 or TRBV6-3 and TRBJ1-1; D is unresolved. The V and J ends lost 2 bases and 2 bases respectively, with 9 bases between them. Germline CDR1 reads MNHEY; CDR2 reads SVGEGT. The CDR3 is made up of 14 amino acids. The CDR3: CASSYVVANTEAFF. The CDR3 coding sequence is TGTGCCAGCAGTTACGTCGTGGCTAACACTGAAGCTTTCTTT.

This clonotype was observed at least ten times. DNA of the CDR3: TGCAGTGCAAACATGATGCACGAGCAGTACTTC. Amino acids: CSANMMHEQYF. The chain links TRBV20-1 to TRBJ2-7, with unresolved D. Germline V gene data show CDR1 as DFQATT and CDR2 as SNEGSKA (reference sequence). V dropped 6 bases and J dropped 5 bases, with 11 bases sitting between them. The CDR3 is 11 amino acids.

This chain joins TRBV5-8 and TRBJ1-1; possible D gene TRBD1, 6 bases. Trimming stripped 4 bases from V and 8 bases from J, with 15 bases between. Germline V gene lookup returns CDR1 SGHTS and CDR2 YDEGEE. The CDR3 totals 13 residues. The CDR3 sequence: CASSMTGRSEAFF. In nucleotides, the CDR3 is TGTGCCAGCAGCATGACAGGAAGATCCGAAGCTTTCTTT.

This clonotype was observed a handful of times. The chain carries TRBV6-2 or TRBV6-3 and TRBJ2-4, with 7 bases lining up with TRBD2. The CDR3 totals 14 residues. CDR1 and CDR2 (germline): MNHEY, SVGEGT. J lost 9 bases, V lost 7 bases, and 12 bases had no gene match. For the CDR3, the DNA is TGTGCCAGCAAATCGGCGGGAGTCGGGGGCATTCAGTACTTC. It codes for CASKSAGVGGIQYF.

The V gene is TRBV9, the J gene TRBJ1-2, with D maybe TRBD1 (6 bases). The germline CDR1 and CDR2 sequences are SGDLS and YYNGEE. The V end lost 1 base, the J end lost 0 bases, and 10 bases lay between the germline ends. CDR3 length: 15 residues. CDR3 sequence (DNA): TGTGCCAGCAGCGTATTAGGGGGAGCTAACTATGGCTACACCTTC. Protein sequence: CASSVLGGANYGYTF.

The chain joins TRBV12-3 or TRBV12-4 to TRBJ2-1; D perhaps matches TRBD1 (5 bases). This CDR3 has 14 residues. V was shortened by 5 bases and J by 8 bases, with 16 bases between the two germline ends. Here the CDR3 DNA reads TGTGCCAGCAGTGCGACAGTAAGAGTCGATGAGCAGTTCTTC. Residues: CASSATVRVDEQFF.

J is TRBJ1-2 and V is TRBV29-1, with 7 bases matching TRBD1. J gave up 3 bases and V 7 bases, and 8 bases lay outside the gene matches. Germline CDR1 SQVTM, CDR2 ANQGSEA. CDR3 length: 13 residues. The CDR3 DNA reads TGCAGCGGCACTACAGGGGAATACTATGGCTACACCTTC. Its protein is CSGTTGEYYGYTF.

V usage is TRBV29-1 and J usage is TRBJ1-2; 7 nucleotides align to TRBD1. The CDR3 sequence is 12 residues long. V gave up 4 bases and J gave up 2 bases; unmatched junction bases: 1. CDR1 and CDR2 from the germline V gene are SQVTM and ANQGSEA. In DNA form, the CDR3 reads TGCAGCGTTGGACAGGGAAACTATGGCTACACCTTC. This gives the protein CSVGQGNYGYTF.

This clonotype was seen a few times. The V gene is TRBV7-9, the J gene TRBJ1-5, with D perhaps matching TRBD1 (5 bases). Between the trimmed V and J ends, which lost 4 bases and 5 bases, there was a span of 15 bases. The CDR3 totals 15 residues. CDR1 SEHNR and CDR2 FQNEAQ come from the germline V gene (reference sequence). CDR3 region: CASSYGAGGDQPQHF. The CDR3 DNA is TGTGCCAGCAGCTACGGAGCTGGGGGGGATCAGCCCCAGCATTTT.

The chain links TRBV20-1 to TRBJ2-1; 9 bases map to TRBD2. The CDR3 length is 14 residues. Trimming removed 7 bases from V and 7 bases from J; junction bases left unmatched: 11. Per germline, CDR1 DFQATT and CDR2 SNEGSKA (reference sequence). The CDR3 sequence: CSGLRREGQNEQFF. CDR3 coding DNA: TGCAGTGGATTAAGGCGGGAGGGCCAGAATGAGCAGTTCTTC.

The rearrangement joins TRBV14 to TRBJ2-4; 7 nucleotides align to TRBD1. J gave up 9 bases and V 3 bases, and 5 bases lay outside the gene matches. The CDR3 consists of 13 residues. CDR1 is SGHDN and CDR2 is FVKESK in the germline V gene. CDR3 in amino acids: CASSQTGKSIQYF. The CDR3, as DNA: TGTGCCAGCAGCCAGACAGGGAAGAGCATTCAGTACTTC.

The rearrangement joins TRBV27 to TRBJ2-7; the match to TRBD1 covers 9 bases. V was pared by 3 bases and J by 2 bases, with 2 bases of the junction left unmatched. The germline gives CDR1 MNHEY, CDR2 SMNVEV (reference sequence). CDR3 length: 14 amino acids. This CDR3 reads CASSLWTGAYEQYF. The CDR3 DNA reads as TGTGCCAGCAGTTTGTGGACAGGGGCCTACGAGCAGTACTTC.

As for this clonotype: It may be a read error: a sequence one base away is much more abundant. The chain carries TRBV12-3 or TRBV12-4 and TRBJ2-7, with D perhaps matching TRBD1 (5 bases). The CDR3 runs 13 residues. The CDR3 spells CASSFQGPYEQHF. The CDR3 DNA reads TGTGCCAGCAGTTTTCAGGGCCCCTACGAGCAGCACTTC.